This entry lists 9 T cell receptor beta chains sequenced from one sample in a study of glioma-infiltrating T cells. Using RNA template, CDR3s of TCR alpha and beta were amplified with iRepertoire arm-PCR. One entry per CDR3 protein results from TCRdb running MiXCR on the multiplex PCR reads. The data hold about 130,000 distinct CDR3 sequences, with approximately 25% observed a single time. Sequenced input: glioma tissue, nonneoplastic brain tissue, or PBMCs (not recorded which). The origin of the receptors is a human donor with low-grade glioma or glioblastoma, undergoing nonglioma brain surgery, or in good health (not recorded which).

The J gene is TRBJ2-5, the V gene TRBV19; D remains unclear. V lost 4 bases and J lost 2, with 8 bases in between. Germline CDR1 LNHDA, CDR2 SQIVND (reference sequence). The CDR3 is 13 residues long. This CDR3 is CASSTQDQETQYF. The DNA for the CDR3 is TGTGCCAGTAGTACCCAGGATCAAGAGACCCAGTACTTC.

Note on this clonotype: The junction departs from germline at one end; a sequencing error may be responsible. The chain combines TRBV5-6 with TRBJ1-2; D is possibly TRBD1 (6 bases). Germline assignment: CDR1 SGHDT and CDR2 YYEEEE. The CDR3 spans 15 residues. The CDR3 nucleotides are TGTGCCATCAGCGTGAACCAGGGGCACTTCTATGGCTACACCTTC. It translates to CAISVNQGHFYGYTF.

This clonotype appeared a few times. Given a much more abundant clone one base away, this may be a read error. V gene TRBV27 combines with J gene TRBJ2-2; D might be TRBD1 or TRBD2, each matching 6 bases. The CDR3 has 15 residues. Trimming removed 6 bases from V and 5 bases from J, with 16 bases in between. The germline V gene encodes CDR1 MNHEY and CDR2 SMNVEV (reference sequence). In nucleotides, the CDR3 is TGTGCCAGCAGCGAACAGGGACTGGGGACCGGGGAGCTGTTTTTT. Encoded protein: CASSEQGLGTGELFF.

This clonotype was recorded at least ten times. V gene TRBV7-2 combines with J gene TRBJ2-3; 7 bases agree with TRBD2. The CDR3 runs to 14 residues. In germline, CDR1 is SGHTA, CDR2 FQGNSA. V lost 5 bases, J lost 2 bases, and 4 bases stayed unmatched. CDR3 sequence: CASSTSGTTDTQYF. DNA of the CDR3: TGTGCCAGCAGCACCAGCGGGACCACAGATACGCAGTATTTT.

Ten or more counts support this clonotype. CDR3 bases: TGCGCCAGCAGCCAAGACCCTATCGGGGTAGGGACTGAAGCTTTCTTT. Translating it yields CASSQDPIGVGTEAFF. The J gene is TRBJ1-1, the V gene TRBV4-1; the D is unclear. V was shortened by 0 bases and J by 5 bases, with 16 bases between the two germline ends. CDR1 and CDR2 (germline): MGHRA, YSYEKL. The CDR3 consists of 16 residues.

There are a few counts of this clonotype. The chain combines TRBV19 with TRBJ2-2, with 11 bases aligning to TRBD1. The CDR3 has 16 residues. The trim removed 5 bases at V and 5 bases at J, leaving 7 bases unmatched. Germline V gives CDR1 LNHDA, CDR2 SQIVND (reference sequence). CDR3 nucleotide sequence: TGTGCCAGTAGTTCGCCACGGGACAGGGGGACCGGGGAGCTGTTTTTT. Translation gives CASSSPRDRGTGELFF.

This clonotype was detected ten times or more. This sequence joins TRBV20-1 and TRBJ2-4; D possibly uses TRBD1 or TRBD2 (5 bases each). Germline V CDR1 and CDR2: DFQATT, SNEGSKA (reference sequence). CDR3 length equals 14 residues. The germline V and J ends were trimmed by 3 bases and 5 bases, with 14 bases remaining between them. CDR3 sequence reads: CSASPPGTQNIQYF. The CDR3, as DNA: TGCAGTGCTAGCCCGCCAGGGACCCAAAACATTCAGTACTTC.

This clonotype was seen ten or more times. The chain is built from TRBV12-3 or TRBV12-4 and TRBJ2-2, with D uncertain. This CDR3 region has 13 residues. The V end lost 10 bases, the J end lost 1 base, and 10 bases lay between the germline ends. CDR3 bases: TGTGCCATCTACCAGTTGAACACCGGGGAGCTGTTTTTT. This translates into CAIYQLNTGELFF.

This clonotype has a count of ten or more. The V gene is TRBV12-3 or TRBV12-4, the J gene TRBJ1-1; perhaps TRBD1 as D (6 bases). This CDR3 comprises 16 residues. The V end was cut by 1 base, the J end by 1 base, with 13 bases between. CDR3 DNA sequence: TGTGCCAGCAGTTTAGAACAGGGAGGAGGGAACACTGAAGCTTTCTTT. Protein product: CASSLEQGGGNTEAFF.